These 20 T cell receptor beta chains came from one sample sequenced in a study of long-term antiretroviral therapy in people with HIV. Survey-level immunoSEQ v3.0 assays were run. Using immunoSEQ multiplex PCR, the repertoire was profiled, and TCRdb retains in-frame clones only, with some absent. Counted here are around 13,000 clones, about nine tenths occurring once; the ten biggest clones make up around 21%. The sample in question was unsorted PBMCs, obtained 2.1 years after starting antiretroviral therapy. Receptor source: a middle-aged woman with HIV.

The rearrangement joins TRBV5-1 to TRBJ2-1; D not resolved. Looked up from germline, CDR1 is SGHRS and CDR2 is YFSETQ. Between the trimmed V and J ends, which lost 5 bases and 9 bases, there was a span of 24 bases. The CDR3 totals 16 residues. The CDR3 DNA is TGCGCCAGCAGTATCAACATTGCGACAAAAGCTGTTGAGCAGTTCTTC. The encoded protein is CASSINIATKAVEQFF.

This clone showed up just once. V is TRBV9 and J is TRBJ1-3; D gene uncertain. V lost 0 bases to trimming and J lost 0 bases, with 7 bases between them. The CDR3 totals 15 residues. Germline CDR1 reads SGDLS; CDR2 reads YYNGEE. CDR3 protein: CASSVEGFSGNTIYF. In nucleotides, the CDR3 is TGTGCCAGCAGCGTAGAAGGGTTCTCTGGAAACACCATATATTTT. Complete variable domain (other parts from reference TRBV9 and TRBJ1-3): DSGVTQTPKHLITATGQRVTLRCSPRSGDLSVYWYQQSLDQGLQFLIQYYNGEERAKGNILERFSAQQFPDLHSELNLSSLELGDSALYFCASSVEGFSGNTIYFGEGSWLTVV.

This clone was found a few times. A junction boundary mismatches the germline segment, possibly from a read error. The rearrangement links TRBV18 to TRBJ2-7; TRBD1 aligns across 7 bases. Germline V lookup: CDR1 KGHSH, CDR2 LQKENI. This CDR3 is built from 15 residues. The CDR3, as DNA: TGTGCCAGCTCACAAGACAGGGCTTCCTCCGACGAGCAGTACTTC. Translated: CASSQDRASSDEQYF.

CDR3 sequence (DNA): TGTGCCAGCAGCGCGGTGGGACAGAATTGGGAGACCCAGTACTTC. Protein: CASSAVGQNWETQYF. This sequence joins TRBV5-6 and TRBJ2-5; 7 bases align to TRBD1. The CDR3 runs to 15 residues. Unmatched junction bases numbered 11, after V lost 4 bases and J lost 5 bases. Germline values: CDR1 SGHDT, CDR2 YYEEEE. Combining the CDR3 with reference TRBV5-6 and TRBJ2-5 gives the whole variable domain DAGVTQSPTHLIKTRGQQVTLRCSPKSGHDTVSWYQQALGQGPQFIFQYYEEEERQRGNFPDRFSGHQFPNYSSELNVNALLLGDSALYLCASSAVGQNWETQYFGPGTRLLVL.

The chain recombines TRBV7-8 with TRBJ1-1; no reliable D call. Germline V gene data show CDR1 as SGHVS and CDR2 as FQNEAQ. Trimming stripped 1 base from V and 1 base from J, with 7 bases between. The CDR3 is 14 residues long. The CDR3 is CASSLGAANTEAFF. CDR3 DNA sequence: TGTGCCAGCAGCTTAGGGGCAGCGAACACTGAAGCTTTCTTT.

The chain couples TRBV15 to TRBJ2-3; weak D call: TRBD2 (6 bases). The CDR3 extends over 15 amino acids. Germline V gene sequence: CDR1 LNHNV, CDR2 YYDKDF (reference sequence). The V end was cut by 4 bases, the J end by 3 bases, with 14 bases between. In DNA, the CDR3 is TGTGCCACCAGCAAATCGGGGGAGCTTACAGATACGCAGTATTTT. Translating it yields CATSKSGELTDTQYF.

The chain is built from TRBV7-2 and TRBJ2-4; TRBD1 aligns across 8 bases. CDR1 SGHTA and CDR2 FQGNSA come from the germline V gene. With V trimmed by 5 bases and J by 3 bases, 9 bases remained unmatched. The CDR3 is made up of 16 amino acids. The CDR3: CASSRGQGVGKNIQYF. DNA of the CDR3: TGTGCCAGCAGCAGAGGACAGGGAGTAGGCAAAAACATTCAGTACTTC.

The chain recombines TRBV30 with TRBJ1-1; D might be TRBD1 (6 bases). V was clipped by 0 bases and J by 7 bases, with 15 bases between them. Germline V gene data show CDR1 as GTSNPN and CDR2 as SVGIG (reference sequence). CDR3 length equals 14 residues. Here the CDR3 DNA reads TGTGCCTGGAGTGTACTACAAGGGGGTGGTGAAGCTTTCTTT. Translation: CAWSVLQGGGEAFF.

The chain couples TRBV4-3 to TRBJ2-1, with D possibly TRBD1 on 6 matching bases. CDR3 length: 18 residues. CDR1 LGHNA and CDR2 YSLEER come from the germline V gene. Deletions cut 0 bases from V and 0 bases from J, with 15 bases between. CDR3 bases: TGCGCCAGCAGCCAAGAGCCCCGACAGGCGAGCTCCTACAATGAGCAGTTCTTC. Encoded protein: CASSQEPRQASSYNEQFF.

V usage is TRBV30 and J usage is TRBJ1-2, with no clear D. This CDR3 contains 12 residues. Trimming shortened V by 8 bases and J by 8 bases, and 18 bases separated the two germline ends. CDR1 and CDR2 (germline): GTSNPN, SVGIG (reference sequence). CDR3 in amino acids: CAIQLNGVGYTF. CDR3 coding DNA: TGTGCCATTCAGCTCAATGGGGTCGGCTACACCTTC.

The chain employs TRBV27 and TRBJ2-5; 12 positions agree with TRBD1. From germline, CDR1 is MNHEY and CDR2 SMNVEV (reference sequence). This CDR3 comprises 17 residues. J was trimmed by 7 bases and V by 5 bases; bases with no gene match: 14. In nucleotides, the CDR3 is TGTGCCAGCAGTCCCGGGACAGGGGGCCGCCATCGCCCGACCCAGTACTTC. As protein: CASSPGTGGRHRPTQYF.

CDR3 in amino acids: CSASDRVETQYF. The CDR3 region has the DNA TGCAGCGCCTCGGACAGGGTAGAGACCCAGTACTTC. The chain links TRBV29-1 to TRBJ2-5; 8 nucleotides align to TRBD1. The germline V gene encodes CDR1 SQVTM and CDR2 ANQGSEA. J lost 4 bases, V lost 7 bases, and 5 bases had no gene match. The CDR3 is 12 residues long.

The rearrangement links TRBV5-8 to TRBJ2-7; the D is unclear. V dropped 0 bases and J dropped 0 bases, with 7 bases sitting between them. There are 14 residues in the CDR3. The germline CDR1 and CDR2 sequences are SGHTS and YDEGEE. CDR3 sequence: CASSLEPSSYEQYF. The CDR3 DNA reads as TGTGCCAGCAGCTTGGAACCAAGCTCCTACGAGCAGTACTTC.

This clone was observed a single time. This chain links TRBV10-2 with TRBJ1-2, with TRBD1 as a possible D gene (6 bases). The V gene's germline CDR1 is WSHSY and CDR2 SAAADI. There are 14 residues in the CDR3. Trimming stripped 2 bases from V and 4 bases from J, with 11 bases between. The CDR3 region is CASSEGQTSYGYTF. The CDR3 DNA is TGCGCCAGCAGTGAGGGACAGACCTCCTATGGCTACACCTTC.

The rearrangement joins TRBV29-1 to TRBJ2-7; possible D gene TRBD1, 6 bases. This CDR3 comprises 13 residues. V lost 3 bases to trimming and J lost 2 bases, with 11 bases between them. CDR1 is SQVTM and CDR2 is ANQGSEA in the germline V gene. CDR3 residues: CSVEMDSPYEQYF. The CDR3 bases are TGCAGCGTTGAGATGGACAGTCCCTACGAGCAGTACTTC.

This rearrangement joins TRBV30 to TRBJ2-7, with 8 nucleotides matching TRBD1. Germline-derived CDR1 and CDR2 are GTSNPN and SVGIG (reference sequence). After removal of 2 bases from V and 5 bases from J, the junction contained 8 bases not matched to a gene. The CDR3 extends over 14 amino acids. The CDR3 DNA follows: TGTGCCTGGAGTCGACAGGGGCCACGGGACGAGCAGTACTTC. Protein product: CAWSRQGPRDEQYF.

This chain connects TRBV4-1 to TRBJ2-1; TRBD1 agrees at 10 bases. V lost 0 bases, J lost 3 bases, and 2 bases stayed unmatched. Germline values: CDR1 MGHRA, CDR2 YSYEKL. This CDR3 spans 16 amino acids. The DNA of the CDR3 is TGCGCCAGCAGCCAAGAGACAGGGGGCCTCTACAATGAGCAGTTCTTC. Translated, it gives CASSQETGGLYNEQFF.

The chain joins TRBV5-4 to TRBJ2-2; 10 bases agree with TRBD2. After removal of 0 bases from V and 4 bases from J, the junction contained 6 bases not matched to a gene. Germline loops: CDR1 SGHNT, CDR2 YYREEE (reference sequence). CDR3 size: 17 residues. In nucleotides, the CDR3 is TGTGCCAGCAGCTTGGGACTAGCGGGCCCCGCCACCGGGGAGCTGTTTTTT. This sequence encodes CASSLGLAGPATGELFF.

The chain joins TRBV30 to TRBJ1-5; a possible D gene is TRBD1 (5 bases). This CDR3 is 13 amino acids long. V was cut by 1 base and J by 9 bases, with 13 bases left in between. Germline CDR1 and CDR2: GTSNPN and SVGIG (reference sequence). The CDR3 reads CAWSGGEISPQHF. The DNA of the CDR3 is TGTGCCTGGAGTGGGGGCGAGATTTCGCCCCAGCATTTT.

The chain employs TRBV10-1 and TRBJ1-2; TRBD1 matches 7 bases. Germline trimming cut 3 bases from V and 1 base from J; bases unmatched to any gene: 11. Germline V gives CDR1 WNHNN, CDR2 SYGVQD (reference sequence). The CDR3 spans 17 residues. CDR3 amino acids: CASSDGGMDRSNYGYTF. In DNA form, the CDR3 reads TGCGCCAGCAGTGATGGGGGGATGGACAGGAGTAACTATGGCTACACCTTC.